This record looks at one T cell receptor (delta chain) sequence and its context. The protein recorded in TCRdb matches a much larger clone and deviates from this DNA's translation at residue 9, suggesting a read error; the protein here is obtained by translating the DNA. This entry belongs to a study of gamma-delta T cells after stem cell transplantation. This CDR3 has 18 residues. Germline V lookup: CDR1 GEAIGNYY, CDR2 EKD. The ends were cut back, 0 bases at V and 0 bases at J, with 11 bases in the middle. TCRdb re-identified clones in the RT-PCR reads via CATT. The sample shows several thousand delta-chain clones, 1.9% of them seen only once.

This TCR came from a human donor. It is not recorded whose cells these are; they may come from a transplant donor. V and J are TRDV2 and TRDJ3; weak D call: TRDD3 (5 bases). Input material: gamma-delta T cells. CDR3: CACDTGWVNSWDTRQMFF. CDR3 DNA sequence: TGTGCCTGTGACACCGGCTGGGTTAACTCCTGGGACACCCGACAGATGTTTTTC.